This T cell receptor beta chain emerged from a study of immune characterization of retroperitoneal liposarcoma. V gave up 2 bases and J gave up 4 bases, with 12 bases separating them. The germline V gene encodes CDR1 SGHVS and CDR2 FNYEAQ. The length of the CDR3 is 15 residues. This clonotype rates as large. TCRdb independently ran MiXCR on the PCR reads; one entry per CDR3 protein. Of some 7,000 distinct CDR3 sequences in the sample, more than 35% were seen once. The receptor comes from a male donor with retroperitoneal liposarcoma. The sequenced sample consisted of tumor tissue. The rearrangement links TRBV7-6 to TRBJ2-1; unclear D gene. CDR3 in amino acids: CASSLTRLPYNEQFF. The DNA for the CDR3 is TGTGCCAGCAGCTTAACACGGCTTCCATACAATGAGCAGTTCTTC.